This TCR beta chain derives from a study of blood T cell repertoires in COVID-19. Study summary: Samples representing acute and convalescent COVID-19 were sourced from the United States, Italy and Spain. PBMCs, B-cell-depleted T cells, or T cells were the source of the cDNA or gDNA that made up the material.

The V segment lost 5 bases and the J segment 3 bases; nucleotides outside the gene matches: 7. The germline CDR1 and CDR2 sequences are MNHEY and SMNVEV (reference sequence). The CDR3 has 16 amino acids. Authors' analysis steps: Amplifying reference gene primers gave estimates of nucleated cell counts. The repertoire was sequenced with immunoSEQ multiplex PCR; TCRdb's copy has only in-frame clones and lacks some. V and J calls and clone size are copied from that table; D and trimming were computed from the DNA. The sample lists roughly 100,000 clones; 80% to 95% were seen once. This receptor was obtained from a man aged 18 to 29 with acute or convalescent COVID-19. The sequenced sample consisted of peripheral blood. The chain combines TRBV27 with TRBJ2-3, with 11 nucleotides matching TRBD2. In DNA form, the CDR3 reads TGTGCCAGCAGTCCGATACTAGCGGGAGTGACAGATACGCAGTATTTT. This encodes CASSPILAGVTDTQYF.